A single sample gave rise to the 18 T cell receptor beta chains below, sequenced in a study of blood T cell repertoires in COVID-19 (dated by TCRdb to 2018 to 2021). The library was generated by the immunoSEQ multiplex PCR assay. What TCRdb holds here is the immuneACCESS table cut down to in-frame rearrangements. Part of the clones is not present; checked against another copy, under half of the missing clones reflect an unresolved V gene, and the others are unexplained. The sample table lists around 100,000 clones, around 84% of them with a count of one. The biggest ten clones account for around 2% of the sample. Input material: peripheral blood. Receptors were obtained from a man in his 70s with active or convalescent COVID-19.

The genes are TRBV2 and TRBJ1-1; TRBD1 agrees at 10 bases. CDR3 length: 15 residues. Germline V lookup: CDR1 SNHLY, CDR2 FYNNEI. V trimming: 6 bases; J trimming: 4 bases; junction bases outside the gene matches: 8. The CDR3: CASSLGQGGVTEAFF. The DNA for the CDR3 is TGTGCCAGCAGCCTCGGACAGGGGGGAGTCACTGAAGCTTTCTTT. The full variable domain, its missing parts supplied by reference TRBV2 and TRBJ1-1, is EPEVTQTPSHQVTQMGQEVILRCVPISNHLYFYWYRQILGQKVEFLVSFYNNEISEKSEIFDDQFSVERPDGSNFTLKIRSTKLEDSAMYFCASSLGQGGVTEAFFGQGTRLTVV.

The chain joins TRBV2 to TRBJ2-1; D not resolved. Deletions cut 4 bases from V and 0 bases from J, with 10 bases between. This CDR3 contains 15 residues. Germline-derived CDR1 and CDR2 are SNHLY and FYNNEI. Written as DNA, the CDR3 is TGTGCCAGCAGTGTCTTGAGAGGCTCCTACAATGAGCAGTTCTTC. Translated: CASSVLRGSYNEQFF.

The chain is built from TRBV28 and TRBJ1-2; D is ambiguous. CDR1 is MDHEN, CDR2 SYDVKM, per germline. Trimming left V 5 bases short and J 2 bases short, with 12 bases between. This CDR3 is built from 14 residues. This CDR3 is CASSTPRRNYGYTF. As DNA, the CDR3 is TGTGCCAGCAGTACCCCGAGGAGAAACTATGGCTACACCTTC.

The chain combines TRBV7-3 with TRBJ2-7; D gene unclear. The CDR3 extends over 13 amino acids. V lost 6 bases and J 4 bases, leaving 13 bases between the germline ends. The germline CDR1 and CDR2 sequences are SGHTA and FQGTGA. CDR3 sequence reads: CASSQAPQYEQYF. CDR3 bases: TGTGCCAGCAGTCAAGCCCCCCAATACGAGCAGTACTTC.

This chain joins TRBV27 and TRBJ2-1; 9 bases agree with TRBD1. Germline V gene sequence: CDR1 MNHEY, CDR2 SMNVEV (reference sequence). This CDR3 has 15 residues. The V segment lost 5 bases and the J segment 2 bases; nucleotides outside the gene matches: 4. The CDR3: CASSQQGAAYNEQFF. As DNA, the CDR3 is TGTGCCAGCAGTCAACAGGGGGCTGCCTACAATGAGCAGTTCTTC.

This chain links TRBV7-2 with TRBJ1-1, with a weak D call TRBD1 (5 bases). The germline V and J ends were trimmed by 6 bases and 5 bases, with 16 bases remaining between them. CDR1 and CDR2 (germline): SGHTA, FQGNSA. The CDR3 consists of 14 residues. The CDR3 sequence: CASRTQGLWTEAFF. CDR3 nucleotides: TGTGCCAGCAGGACTCAGGGACTGTGGACTGAAGCTTTCTTT. The full variable domain, completed using reference TRBV7-2 and TRBJ1-1, is GAGVSQSPSNKVTEKGKDVELRCDPISGHTALYWYRQSLGQGLEFLIYFQGNSAPDKSGLPSDRFSAERTGGSVSTLTIQRTQQEDSAVYLCASRTQGLWTEAFFGQGTRLTVV.

This sequence joins TRBV27 and TRBJ1-2; 8 bases are a match to TRBD1. The length of the CDR3 is 13 residues. Germline V gene sequence: CDR1 MNHEY, CDR2 SMNVEV (reference sequence). Trimming cost V 5 bases and J 3 bases; bases outside gene matches: 2. The CDR3 nucleotides are TGTGCCAGCAGTCGACAGGGGTACTATGGCTACACCTTC. Its protein product is CASSRQGYYGYTF.

This clone was observed once. This chain uses TRBV3-1 (or the pseudogene TRBV3-2) with TRBJ1-1, with D tentatively TRBD1 (6 bases). V shed 4 bases and J shed 0 bases, with 9 bases lying between them. This CDR3 has 14 residues. Germline V gene data show CDR1 as LGHDT and CDR2 as YNNKEL (reference sequence). The CDR3 region is CASSPRGMNTEAFF. DNA of the CDR3: TGTGCCAGCAGCCCTAGGGGGATGAACACTGAAGCTTTCTTT.

Here the CDR3 DNA reads TGTGCCAGCAGCGGGTATGGCAGGGGGCGATCTGGGGCCAACGTCCTGACTTTC. Translating gives CASSGYGRGRSGANVLTF. This chain uses TRBV7-9 with TRBJ2-6; the match to TRBD1 covers 8 bases. The germline CDR1 and CDR2 sequences are SEHNR and FQNEAQ (reference sequence). There are 18 residues in the CDR3. Trimming removed 5 bases from V and 1 base from J; junction bases left unmatched: 10.

V gene TRBV23-1 combines with J gene TRBJ2-7; 7 nucleotides line up with TRBD1. TRBV23-1 is an ORF, and what it does is uncertain. The CDR3 contains 18 residues. V lost 2 bases to trimming and J lost 3 bases; unmatched junction nucleotides: 16. This CDR3 reads CASSQIDREFLLFYEQYF. For the CDR3, the DNA is TGCGCCAGCAGTCAAATCGACAGGGAATTCCTACTTTTCTACGAGCAGTACTTC.

This clone has just a few counts. The chain couples TRBV28 to TRBJ1-1, with D possibly TRBD1 on 5 matching bases. CDR3 length equals 14 residues. In germline, CDR1 is MDHEN, CDR2 SYDVKM. Between the trimmed V and J ends, which lost 4 bases and 2 bases, there was a span of 11 bases. CDR3: CASSSPDINTEAFF. The CDR3 DNA sequence: TGTGCCAGCAGTTCCCCGGACATAAACACTGAAGCTTTCTTT.

This clone has more than one count but fewer than ten. V and J are TRBV18 and TRBJ1-1; TRBD1 aligns across 9 bases. From germline, CDR1 is KGHSH and CDR2 LQKENI. The CDR3 runs 15 residues. After removal of 2 bases from V and 3 bases from J, the junction contained 4 bases not matched to a gene. The CDR3 sequence is CASSPATGGDTEAFF. Here the CDR3 DNA reads TGTGCCAGCTCACCAGCGACAGGGGGGGACACTGAAGCTTTCTTT.

The chain uses TRBV27 and TRBJ1-5, with 9 bases lining up with TRBD1. Trimming cost V 4 bases and J 2 bases; bases outside gene matches: 9. CDR3 length equals 17 residues. CDR1 and CDR2 from the germline V gene are MNHEY and SMNVEV (reference sequence). Here the CDR3 reads CASSWDRESEGNQPQHF. The CDR3 nucleotides are TGTGCCAGCAGTTGGGACAGGGAATCAGAGGGCAATCAGCCCCAGCATTTT.

The chain is built from TRBV9 and TRBJ1-2, with 10 bases aligning to TRBD1. CDR1 and CDR2 (germline): SGDLS, YYNGEE. The CDR3 totals 14 residues. V lost 4 bases to trimming and J lost 5 bases; unmatched junction nucleotides: 5. The CDR3 nucleotides are TGTGCCAGCAGCACTGCGGACAGGGGGTATGGCTACACCTTC. Its protein is CASSTADRGYGYTF.

The chain recombines TRBV5-1 with TRBJ2-6; D perhaps matches TRBD2 (6 bases). Trimming took 5 bases from V and 0 from J, leaving 12 bases between them. The CDR3 runs to 16 residues. CDR1 SGHRS and CDR2 YFSETQ come from the germline V gene. The CDR3 is CASSTDGSSGANVLTF. In DNA form, the CDR3 reads TGCGCCAGCAGTACGGACGGGAGCTCTGGGGCCAACGTCCTGACTTTC.

The chain couples TRBV7-2 to TRBJ2-3, with D perhaps TRBD1 (5 bases). This CDR3 spans 14 amino acids. Trimming removed 7 bases at V and 2 bases at J, with 13 bases between. Germline CDR1 is SGHTA and CDR2 is FQGNSA. The CDR3 spells CASTPPGATDTQYF. CDR3 coding DNA: TGTGCCAGCACTCCCCCTGGGGCCACAGATACGCAGTATTTT.

The rearrangement uses TRBV5-5 and TRBJ1-3; D perhaps matches TRBD1 (5 bases). CDR1 is SGHKS and CDR2 is YYEKEE in the germline V gene (reference sequence). V gave up 4 bases and J gave up 8 bases, with 19 bases separating them. CDR3 length: 15 amino acids. CDR3 protein: CASSEEGAKVYTIYF. CDR3 sequence (DNA): TGTGCCAGCAGCGAGGAAGGGGCCAAGGTGTACACCATATATTTT.

The CDR3 here is CASSQEGQGNIQYF. CDR3 bases: TGTGCCAGCAGCCAAGAAGGACAGGGGAATATTCAGTACTTC. This sequence joins TRBV3-1 (or the pseudogene TRBV3-2) and TRBJ2-4; 9 bases agree with TRBD1. The CDR3 is 14 amino acids. Germline V gene sequence: CDR1 LGHDT, CDR2 YNNKEL (reference sequence). J gave up 10 bases and V 0 bases, and 4 bases lay outside the gene matches.